Listed below are T cell receptor beta chains from one sample, sequenced in a study of OX40 agonist ivuxolimab in advanced cancers. Assay: immunoSEQ multiplex PCR; the TCRdb copy retains only in-frame clones and omits some. The sample has 95,000 to 150,000 clones; around 93% are singletons. Sequences were derived from CD4+ or CD8+ T cells sorted from blood, sampled in a trial of the OX40 agonist ivuxolimab. The source of these receptors is an adult with an advanced solid tumor such as melanoma, head and neck, liver or kidney cancer. Both conserved end residues are part of each CDR3. D genes are given only for firm matches.

v_gene,d_gene,CDR3aa
TRBV5-1,TRBD1,CASSPWTGGRETQYF
TRBV9,.,CASSVGEGATSANTEAFF
TRBV5-5,.,CASSLDNQPQHF
TRBV5-6,TRBD1,CASSIDRGRADTQYF
TRBV28,.,CASSSNPTSEQYF
TRBV7-3,TRBD1,CASSPPGQGAGGGELFF
TRBV27,TRBD2,CASSPLAGSNNEQFF
TRBV29-1,.,CSANSGAEETQYF
TRBV19,TRBD1,CATTGQVKNIQYF
TRBV9,TRBD1,CASSVGQGARDGYTF
TRBV19,.,CASSAPRAPMNTEAFF
TRBV28,.,CASTLGTEQYF
TRBV19,TRBD1,CASSHRGWETQYF
TRBV6-1,.,CASSEAGNYPGELFF
TRBV4-2,.,CASSPVGGPFGGELFF
TRBV2,.,CATAVYEQYF
TRBV5-5,TRBD1,CASSYETGYTGELFF
TRBV16,TRBD1,CASSHQGAGKTEAFF
TRBV15,TRBD2,CATSGGGFYNEQFF
TRBV7-2,.,CASSLGGGKNSPLHF
TRBV27,.,CASSPDRQNTEAFF
TRBV6-6,TRBD1,CASRDRGYNNEQFF
TRBV28,TRBD1,CASSTPGTGGRNEQFF
TRBV6-6,.,CASRASDSSYEQYF
TRBV21-1,.,CASTALKGGLGQPQHF
TRBV5-1,.,CASSLTPTSTDTQYF
TRBV29-1,TRBD1,CSVEDLGGKDEQYF
TRBV11-2,TRBD2,CASSFPPSGVGELFF
TRBV7-6,TRBD1,CASSLVSGGNTEAFF
TRBV27,.,CASSLKWGNSYEQYF
TRBV6-6,.,CASSSVLQTGELFF
TRBV19,.,CASSIGGLSNYGYTF
TRBV10-3,.,CAIKAGVDGYTF
TRBV11-3,.,CASSEGTEETQYF
TRBV14,.,CASSQEVFRLQETQYF
TRBV11-2,.,CASSSGTGELFF
TRBV7-9,.,CASSESGVNYGYTF